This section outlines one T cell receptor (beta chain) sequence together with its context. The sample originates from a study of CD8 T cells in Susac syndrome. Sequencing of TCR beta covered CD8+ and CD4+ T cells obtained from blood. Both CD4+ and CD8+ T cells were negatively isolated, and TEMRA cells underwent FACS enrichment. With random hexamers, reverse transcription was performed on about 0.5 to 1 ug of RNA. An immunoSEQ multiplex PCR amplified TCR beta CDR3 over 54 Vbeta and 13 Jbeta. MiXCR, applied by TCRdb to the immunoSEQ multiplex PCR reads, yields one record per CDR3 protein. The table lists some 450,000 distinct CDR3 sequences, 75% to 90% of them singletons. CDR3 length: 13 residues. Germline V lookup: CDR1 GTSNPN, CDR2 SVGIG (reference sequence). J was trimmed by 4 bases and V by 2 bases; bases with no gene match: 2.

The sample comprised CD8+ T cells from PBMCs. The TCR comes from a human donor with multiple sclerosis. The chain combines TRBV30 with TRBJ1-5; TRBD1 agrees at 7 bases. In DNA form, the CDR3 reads TGTGCCTGGAGTACCAGGGGGAATCAGCCCCAGCATTTT. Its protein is CAWSTRGNQPQHF.